This TCR beta chain came from a study of blood T cell repertoires in COVID-19. Turning to the study itself: Spain, Italy and the United States supplied samples that represented acute and convalescent COVID-19. PBMCs, B-cell-depleted T cells, or T cells were the source of the cDNA or gDNA that made up the material.

The CDR3 extends over 13 amino acids. CDR1 is SGDLS and CDR2 is YYNGEE in the germline V gene. V was trimmed by 3 bases and J by 2 bases, leaving 8 bases between them. The sample holds a few counts of this clone. As handled by the study authors: How many nucleated cells were present was estimated from reference gene primer amplification. Only in-frame clones appear in the TCRdb table, and some are missing; sequencing was by immunoSEQ multiplex PCR. V, J and clone size are those of that table, while D and trimming were read from the DNA. The table includes about 260,000 clones, 75% to 90% detected once.

Sample: peripheral blood. The gene calls are TRBV9 and TRBJ1-1; D perhaps matches TRBD1 (6 bases). The sequence derives from a man aged 25-45 years with active or convalescent COVID-19. In nucleotides, the CDR3 is TGTGCCAGCAGCGACAGGGTTAACACTGAAGCTTTCTTT. Amino acid sequence: CASSDRVNTEAFF.